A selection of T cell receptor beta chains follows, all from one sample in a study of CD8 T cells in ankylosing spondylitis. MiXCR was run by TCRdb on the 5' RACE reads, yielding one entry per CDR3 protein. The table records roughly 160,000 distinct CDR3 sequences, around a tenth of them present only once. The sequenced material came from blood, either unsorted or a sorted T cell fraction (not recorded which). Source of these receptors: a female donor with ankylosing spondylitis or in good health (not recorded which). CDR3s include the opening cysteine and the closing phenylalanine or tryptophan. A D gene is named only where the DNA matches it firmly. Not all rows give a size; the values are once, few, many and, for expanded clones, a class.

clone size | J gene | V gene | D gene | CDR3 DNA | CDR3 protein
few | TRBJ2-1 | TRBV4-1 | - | TGCGCCAGCAGCCAGGTCGGATATGAGCAGTTCTTC | CASSQVGYEQFF
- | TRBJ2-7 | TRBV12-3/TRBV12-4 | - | TGTGCCAGCAGTTCTACCTTTAGGGGCGTCTACGAGCAGTACTTC | CASSSTFRGVYEQYF
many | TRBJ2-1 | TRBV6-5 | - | TGTGCCAGCAGTTGGGCCTCCTTCAGCTCCTACAATGAGCAGTTCTTC | CASSWASFSSYNEQFF
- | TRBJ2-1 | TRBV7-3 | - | TGTGCCAGCAGCCCTAGGGGGGCCTCCTACAATGAGCAGTTCTTC | CASSPRGASYNEQFF
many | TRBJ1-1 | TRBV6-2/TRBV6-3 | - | TGTGCCAGCAGTTACCCGGGGGACACTGAAGCTTTCTTT | CASSYPGDTEAFF
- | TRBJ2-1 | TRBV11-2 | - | TGTGCCAGCAGCTTACTAGCTGCTGAGGGTGAGCAGTTCTTC | CASSLLAAEGEQFF
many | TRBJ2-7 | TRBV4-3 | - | TGCGCCAGCAGCCTTACGAGGGGCGAGCAGTACTTC | CASSLTRGEQYF
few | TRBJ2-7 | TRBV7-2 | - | TGTGCCAGCAGCTCCGTGAGGTACGAGCAGTACTTC | CASSSVRYEQYF
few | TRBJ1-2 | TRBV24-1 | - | TGTGCCACCAGTGGCCAGGCCATGGCTGGCTACACCTTC | CATSGQAMAGYTF
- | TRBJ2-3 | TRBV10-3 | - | TGTGCCATCATGGGGGAGACGGAAGATACGCAGTATTTT | CAIMGETEDTQYF
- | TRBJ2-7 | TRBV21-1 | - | TGTGCCAGCAGCAAAGGGTCAAGATGCAGTCCCTACGAGCAGTACTTC | CASSKGSRCSPYEQYF
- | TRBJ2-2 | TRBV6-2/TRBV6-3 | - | TGTGCCAGCAGGACGACGCCGGAGCTGTTTTTT | CASRTTPELFF
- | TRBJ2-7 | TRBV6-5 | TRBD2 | TGTGCCAGCAGTTACTCGCTAGCGGGAGCGGGGAATCCCTACGAGCAGTACTTC | CASSYSLAGAGNPYEQYF
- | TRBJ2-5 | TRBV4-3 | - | TGCGCCAGCGGCGAGCTAGGGACTGGGGAGACCCAGTACTTC | CASGELGTGETQYF
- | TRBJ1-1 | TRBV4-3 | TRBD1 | TGCGCCAGCAGCCAAGATCGGAGGCAGGGGACAGGTAGCACTGAAGCTTTCTTT | CASSQDRRQGTGSTEAFF
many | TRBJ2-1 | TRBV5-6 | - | TGTGCCAGCAGGCATACTAGTAATGAGCAGTTCTTC | CASRHTSNEQFF
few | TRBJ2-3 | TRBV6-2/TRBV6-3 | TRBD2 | TGTGCCAGCAGTTACTCGTGGTCGGGAGGGCAAACAGATACGCAGTATTTT | CASSYSWSGGQTDTQYF
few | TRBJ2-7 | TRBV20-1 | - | TGCAGTGCTAGGGACTACGGGATGAGCTCCTACGAGCAGTACTTC | CSARDYGMSSYEQYF
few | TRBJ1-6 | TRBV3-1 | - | TGTGCCAGCAGCCACCCGGGGCGGAATTCACCCCTCCACTTT | CASSHPGRNSPLHF
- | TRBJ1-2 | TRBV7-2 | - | TGTGCCAGCAGCCCCGGACTTTCTTCGTTCTATGGCTACACCTTC | CASSPGLSSFYGYTF
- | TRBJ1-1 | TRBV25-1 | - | TGTGCCAGCAGTGATTGGGAGGTCCCGAACACTGAAGCTTTCTTT | CASSDWEVPNTEAFF
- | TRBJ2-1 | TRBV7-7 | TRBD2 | TGTGCTAGCAGCGCGGGACTAGCGGAGCCCTACAATGAGCAGTTCTTC | CASSAGLAEPYNEQFF
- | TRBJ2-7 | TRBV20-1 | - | TGCAGTGCGATCCCTGAGGTAGCGGCCTACGAGCAGTACTTC | CSAIPEVAAYEQYF
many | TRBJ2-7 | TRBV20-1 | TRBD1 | TGCAGTGCTAGAATCATTGATTCTGTACGGACAGGGGGCTTCTGGGAGCAGTACTTC | CSARIIDSVRTGGFWEQYF
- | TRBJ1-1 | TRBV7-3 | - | TGTGCCAGCAGCTTAGTGCCTAGGCGGCGGGGCATGAACACTGAAGCTTTCTTT | CASSLVPRRRGMNTEAFF
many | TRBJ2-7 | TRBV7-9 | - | TGTGCCAGCAGCTCCTCCCTCTACGAGCAGTACTTC | CASSSSLYEQYF
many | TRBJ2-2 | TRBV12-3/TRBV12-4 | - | TGTGCCAGCAGTCGGACAGAGAACACCGGGGAGCTGTTTTTT | CASSRTENTGELFF
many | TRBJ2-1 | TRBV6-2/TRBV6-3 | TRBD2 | TGTGCCAGCAGCCAAGGACTAGCGAGTGAGCAGTTCTTC | CASSQGLASEQFF
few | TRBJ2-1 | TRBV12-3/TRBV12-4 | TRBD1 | TGTGCCAGCAGTTATACAGGACAGGGTTTTGAGCAGTTCTTC | CASSYTGQGFEQFF
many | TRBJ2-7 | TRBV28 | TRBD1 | TGTGCCAGCTGGAAGACAGGGGCGTCCTACGAGCAGTACTTC | CASWKTGASYEQYF
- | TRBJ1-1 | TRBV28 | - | TGTGCCACCTTGACAGGGAACACTGAAGCTTTCTTT | CATLTGNTEAFF
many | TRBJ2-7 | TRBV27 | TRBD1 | TGTGCCAGCAGTCTCGGACAGGTCTACGAGCAGTACTTC | CASSLGQVYEQYF
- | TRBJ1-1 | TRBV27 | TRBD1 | TGTGCCAGCAGGACAGGGTATACTGAAGCTTTCTTT | CASRTGYTEAFF
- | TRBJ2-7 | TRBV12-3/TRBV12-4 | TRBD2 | TGTGCCAGCAGTTTACGCCTAGCGGGAGTAAGGGAGCAGTACTTC | CASSLRLAGVREQYF
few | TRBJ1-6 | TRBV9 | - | TGTGCCAGCAGCGTGGGTAATTCACCCCTCCACTTT | CASSVGNSPLHF
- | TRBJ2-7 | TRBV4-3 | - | TGCGCCAGCAGCCACCAAGGGCGCGGCGAGCAGTACTTC | CASSHQGRGEQYF
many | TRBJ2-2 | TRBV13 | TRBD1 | TGTGCCAGCAGCTCCAGGGGGACCGGGGAGCTGTTTTTT | CASSSRGTGELFF
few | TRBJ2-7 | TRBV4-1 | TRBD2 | TGCGCCAGCAGCCCCTTTGGGGAGGGGTACGAGCAGTACTTC | CASSPFGEGYEQYF
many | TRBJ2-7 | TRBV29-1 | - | TGCAGCGTTCGAGGCGGGGATAGCTCCTACGAGCAGTACTTC | CSVRGGDSSYEQYF
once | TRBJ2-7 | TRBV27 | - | TGTGCCAGCAGTTTAACCCAGCGGGCGTACTACGAGCAGTACTTC | CASSLTQRAYYEQYF
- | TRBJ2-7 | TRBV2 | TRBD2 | TGTGCCAGCAGTGAACGCCTAGCGGGAGAGGAGCAGTACTTC | CASSERLAGEEQYF
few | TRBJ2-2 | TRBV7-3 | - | TGTGCCAGCAGTCTCGTGCAGGGAGGCACCGGGGAGCTGTTTTTT | CASSLVQGGTGELFF
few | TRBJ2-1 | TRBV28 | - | TGTGCCAGCAGTTACTCCTACTTCTACAATGAGCAGTTCTTC | CASSYSYFYNEQFF
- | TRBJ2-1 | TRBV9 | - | TGTGCCAGCAGCTCCTCAGGAATCAGTGCCAGGGAGCAGTTCTTC | CASSSSGISAREQFF
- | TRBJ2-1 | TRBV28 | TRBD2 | TGTGCCAGCAGTTTATCAGCGGGGGTCTACAATGAGCAGTTCTTC | CASSLSAGVYNEQFF
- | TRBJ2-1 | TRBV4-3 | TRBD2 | TGCGCCAGCAGCCCCACACAGGCTAGCGGGGCCCGGCCTGAGCAGTTCTTC | CASSPTQASGARPEQFF
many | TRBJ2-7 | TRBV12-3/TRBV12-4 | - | TGTGCCAGCAGTTTAGGGGACGCCTCCTACGAGCAGTACTTC | CASSLGDASYEQYF
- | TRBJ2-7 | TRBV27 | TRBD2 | TGTGCCAGCAGTTTCTCCGGGACTAGCGTATACGAGCAGTACTTC | CASSFSGTSVYEQYF
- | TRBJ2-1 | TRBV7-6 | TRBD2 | TGTGCCAGCAGCCCCGGGACTAGCGGGGTAGAGCAGTTCTTC | CASSPGTSGVEQFF
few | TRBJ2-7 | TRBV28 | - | TGTGCCAGCCGCCTGGAGGGGGGCTTCGAGCAGTACTTC | CASRLEGGFEQYF
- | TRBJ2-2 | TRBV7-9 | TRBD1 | TGTGCCAGCAGCTGGGACAGGGGCACGAACACCGGGGAGCTGTTTTTT | CASSWDRGTNTGELFF
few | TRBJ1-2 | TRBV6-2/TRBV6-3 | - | TGTGCCAGCAGTTACGGGGGGCGAGCCTCGGACTATGGCTACACCTTC | CASSYGGRASDYGYTF
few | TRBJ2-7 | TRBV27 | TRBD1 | TGTGCCAGCAGTTTTGACGGACAGGCCTACGAGCAGTACTTC | CASSFDGQAYEQYF
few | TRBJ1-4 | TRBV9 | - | TGTGCCAGCAGCACGGGACACTCTAATGAAAAACTGTTTTTT | CASSTGHSNEKLFF
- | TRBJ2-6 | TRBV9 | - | TGTGCCAGCAGCGTAGCCAGGGGAGGGGCTGGGGCCAACGTCCTGACTTTC | CASSVARGGAGANVLTF
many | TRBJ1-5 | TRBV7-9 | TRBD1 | TGTGCCAGCAGCTATGGACAGGGAGGGTCGCCCCAGCATTTT | CASSYGQGGSPQHF
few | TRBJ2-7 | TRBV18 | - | TGTGCCAGCTCACCGACGGCCACTATCTACACCAACGAGCAGTACTTC | CASSPTATIYTNEQYF
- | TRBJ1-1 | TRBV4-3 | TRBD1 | TGCGCCAGCAGCCGTCGGTACAGGGGCTCCACTGAAGCTTTCTTT | CASSRRYRGSTEAFF